This T cell receptor beta chain was found in a study of shared clonotypes between healthy human individuals. Study-level findings and limits: Among donors, clonotype sharing was expected to be affected by sequencing depth.

DNA input for the unsorted PBMC replicate PCRs was about 280 ng, tens of thousands of T cell genomes. Here immunoSEQ multiplex PCR was the method, and the copy in TCRdb shows in-frame clones only, minus some. In the table there are about 490,000 clones, around 73% of which are singletons. Trimming left V 1 base short and J 5 bases short, with 7 bases between. Germline loops: CDR1 SGHNT, CDR2 YYREEE (reference sequence). The CDR3 has 13 residues. A remark on this clone: Its target is unknown.

The TCR was taken from a woman between 35 and 50 years old in good health. Some clones in this sample may be carry-over from other donors' samples. This chain uses TRBV5-4 with TRBJ1-5; possible D gene TRBD1, 5 bases. The sequenced material came from PBMCs. CDR3 sequence reads: CASSLQGHQPQHF. The CDR3 region has the DNA TGTGCCAGCAGCTTGCAGGGACATCAGCCCCAGCATTTT.